A selection of T cell receptor beta chains follows, all from one sample in a study of T cells expressing NK-cell markers. TCRdb reanalyzed the 5' RACE reads and collapses them to one entry per CDR3 protein, without DNA. The listing records 550,000 to 600,000 distinct CDR3 sequences. Sequenced input: blood T cells: a sorted CD56 or NKG2C T cell subset, CD4+ or CD8+ T cells, or bulk PBMC T cells (not recorded which). The receptor set was obtained from a man aged 18 to 35 in good health. Both conserved end residues are part of each CDR3.

J gene | V gene | CDR3 protein
TRBJ2-1 | TRBV27 | CASSSLGLAETDEQFF
TRBJ2-3 | TRBV15 | CATIPGQGSTDTQYF
TRBJ2-7 | TRBV7-9 | CASSRGQGTNSYEQYF
TRBJ2-3 | TRBV30 | CAWVLIRSDTQYF
TRBJ2-7 | TRBV12-3/TRBV12-4 | CASSFLPGTTLIYEQYF
TRBJ2-1 | TRBV7-2 | CASSLESGVDEQFF
TRBJ2-3 | TRBV15 | CATSRDPPSGRRDTQYF
TRBJ2-7 | TRBV10-2 | CASTQGAYEQYF
TRBJ2-1 | TRBV5-1 | CASSLAAGEQFF
TRBJ2-1 | TRBV25-1 | CASRLAMDEQFF
TRBJ2-3 | TRBV4-2 | CASSQGLSGSTDTQYF
TRBJ2-7 | TRBV5-1 | CASSLTGKGENEQYF
TRBJ2-1 | TRBV4-3 | CASSQIAGGGSYEQFF
TRBJ2-6 | TRBV20-1 | CSARVGGSSGAGANVLTF
TRBJ1-1 | TRBV28 | CASSLRFRDTSNTEAFF
TRBJ2-3 | TRBV27 | CASSLSGQGSTDTQYF
TRBJ2-4 | TRBV20-1 | CSARDSYQAAKNIQYF
TRBJ2-1 | TRBV20-1 | CSAIGTSDDEQFF
TRBJ2-4 | TRBV11-1 | CASSPWLVGHIQYF
TRBJ2-1 | TRBV20-1 | CSASRHGGRVGEQFF
TRBJ2-1 | TRBV7-8 | CASSRDRGEFF
TRBJ1-2 | TRBV20-1 | CSATSWDLRDGYTF
TRBJ2-7 | TRBV11-2 | CASSSDPTRQYF
TRBJ1-3 | TRBV25-1 | CASSEGRTHGNTIYF
TRBJ2-7 | TRBV20-1 | CSARSGQGTAEQYF
TRBJ2-4 | TRBV29-1 | CSVVRGLAKNIQYF
TRBJ1-4 | TRBV4-2 | CASSQDRRAEKLFF
TRBJ2-7 | TRBV29-1 | CSVSRGGLPYEQYF
TRBJ2-5 | TRBV28 | CASSPLGTGGRETQYF
TRBJ1-2 | TRBV18 | CASSLPEGYGYTF
TRBJ2-3 | TRBV6-1 | CASSPLTGARTDTQYF
TRBJ2-3 | TRBV20-1 | CSASGTAYTDTQYF
TRBJ2-5 | TRBV11-2 | CASSPDPRETQYF
TRBJ2-5 | TRBV6-1 | CASSLRDLGVETQYF
TRBJ2-1 | TRBV28 | CASSSSGTSPKNEQFF
TRBJ1-2 | TRBV6-1 | CASHPRRAKNDYTF
TRBJ2-1 | TRBV20-1 | CSASSTSGSRSYNEQFF
TRBJ2-3 | TRBV12-3/TRBV12-4 | CASSLSASVQTQYF
TRBJ2-1 | TRBV24-1 | CATSARGSSYNEQFF
TRBJ2-1 | TRBV2 | CASKSDVQDYNEQFF
TRBJ2-1 | TRBV6-1 | CASSEAVAGGPNEQFF
TRBJ2-5 | TRBV20-1 | CSASPSGVGETQYF
TRBJ2-3 | TRBV6-5 | CASSYSAGGPTDTQYF
TRBJ1-2 | TRBV11-2 | CASSFNQGSYGYTF
TRBJ2-6 | TRBV29-1 | CSVAVAEPGANVLTF
TRBJ2-5 | TRBV24-1 | CATSDPGPGETQYF
TRBJ2-2 | TRBV7-2 | CASSLGSSSGELFF
TRBJ2-5 | TRBV10-3 | CAISESAPRGETQYF
TRBJ2-7 | TRBV5-1 | CASSSGKSSGEQYF
TRBJ2-7 | TRBV7-2 | CASSLNPAGWEQYF
TRBJ1-5 | TRBV10-3 | CAIRTETGDQPQHF
TRBJ2-2 | TRBV20-1 | CSARAQGWNTGELFF
TRBJ2-4 | TRBV5-1 | CASHLAGDANIQYF
TRBJ1-5 | TRBV12-3/TRBV12-4 | CASSLYHLGQVKNQPQHF
TRBJ2-3 | TRBV30 | CAWTKGQGVTDTQYF
TRBJ2-3 | TRBV2 | CASSETSGDPPWGTDTQYF
TRBJ2-1 | TRBV7-9 | CASHQSGTSGGEQFF
TRBJ2-6 | TRBV5-1 | CASSLNSRGQGANVLTF